Following are 21 T cell receptor beta chains from one sample sequenced in a study of graft-versus-host responses after intestinal transplantation. Assay used: immunoSEQ multiplex PCR; TCRdb lists only in-frame clones, some missing. The sample records about 71,000 clones, around 90% being singletons. For these receptors, no antigen is known. The starting material was unstimulated CD8+ T cells sorted from spleen or lymph node cells, obtained before intestinal transplant. Receptor source: a human donor who received an intestinal transplant.

The CDR3 sequence: CASSLYRGTDEQYF. The CDR3 DNA reads as TGTGCCAGCAGCTTATATCGGGGAACGGACGAGCAGTACTTC. V gene TRBV11-2 combines with J gene TRBJ2-7; possibly TRBD2 for D (5 bases). This CDR3 is built from 14 residues. Trimming shortened V by 2 bases and J by 5 bases, and 13 bases separated the two germline ends. The germline V gene encodes CDR1 SGHAT and CDR2 FQNNGV.

The rearrangement uses TRBV9 and TRBJ1-1; no definite D call. The CDR3 contains 13 residues. The germline V gene encodes CDR1 SGDLS and CDR2 YYNGEE. V was pared by 1 base and J by 4 bases, with 8 bases between. The chain's CDR3 is CASSVSRGTEAFF. For the CDR3, the DNA is TGTGCCAGCAGCGTATCCCGGGGCACTGAAGCTTTCTTT.

The chain couples TRBV7-2 to TRBJ1-1; D is perhaps TRBD1 (5 bases). CDR3 length: 11 residues. Trimming removed 7 bases from V and 11 bases from J, with 14 bases in between. CDR1 is SGHTA and CDR2 is FQGNSA in the germline V gene. The CDR3 nucleotides are TGTGCCAGCACCGTGGGGGGGATTGCTTTCTTT. It translates to CASTVGGIAFF.

This sequence joins TRBV6-4 and TRBJ1-1; D perhaps matches TRBD1 (6 bases). The CDR3 contains 11 residues. Trimming cost V 6 bases and J 8 bases, with 10 bases left between them. Germline CDR1 reads MRHNA; CDR2 reads SNTAGT. CDR3 nucleotide sequence: TGTGCCAGCAGCTCCGGGACAGAAGCTTTCTTT. This sequence encodes CASSSGTEAFF.

The chain combines TRBV4-1 with TRBJ2-1, with 9 bases fitting TRBD2. The CDR3 has 17 residues. The V and J ends lost 0 bases and 4 bases, in that order; junction bases with no gene match: 7. Germline V gives CDR1 MGHRA, CDR2 YSYEKL. The CDR3, as DNA: TGCGCCAGCAGCCAAGATCGGGCTAGCGGGATATACAATGAGCAGTTCTTC. Its protein product is CASSQDRASGIYNEQFF.

V gene TRBV7-6 combines with J gene TRBJ1-3, with D possibly being TRBD1 (5 bases). CDR1 and CDR2 (germline): SGHVS, FNYEAQ. This CDR3 comprises 17 residues. Trimming stripped 5 bases from V and 3 bases from J, with 20 bases between. The CDR3 loop is CASSKQRQKAIGNTIYF. The DNA of the CDR3 is TGTGCCAGCAGCAAACAACGACAGAAAGCTATTGGAAACACCATATATTTT.

The chain carries TRBV13 and TRBJ2-7; TRBD2 matches at 7 bases. J lost 6 bases, V lost 5 bases, and 7 bases had no gene match. The germline CDR1 and CDR2 sequences are PRHDT and FYEKMQ (reference sequence). The CDR3 runs 13 residues. CDR3 loop: CASSQNREVEQYF. The CDR3 coding sequence is TGTGCCAGCAGCCAAAACCGGGAGGTCGAGCAGTACTTC.

This CDR3 reads CASSLSRAYEQYF. The CDR3 DNA sequence: TGTGCCAGCAGTTTGTCCAGGGCCTACGAGCAGTACTTC. V is TRBV27 and J is TRBJ2-7; the D gene is possibly TRBD1 (5 bases). The CDR3 runs 13 residues. From germline, CDR1 is MNHEY and CDR2 SMNVEV (reference sequence). The V end lost 3 bases, the J end lost 2 bases, and 8 bases lay between the germline ends.

V and J are TRBV10-3 and TRBJ2-7; D uncertain. The germline CDR1 and CDR2 sequences are ENHRY and SYGVKD. This CDR3 spans 13 amino acids. V was cut by 3 bases and J by 3 bases, with 9 bases left in between. Here the CDR3 DNA reads TGTGCCATCAGTGATTTGGCTCGCTACGAGCAGTACTTC. Its translation: CAISDLARYEQYF.

The V gene is TRBV5-1, the J gene TRBJ1-2; unclear D gene. Trimming stripped 0 bases from V and 1 base from J, with 16 bases between. The CDR3 extends over 17 amino acids. Germline V gene lookup returns CDR1 SGHRS and CDR2 YFSETQ. The CDR3 spells CASSLVFQKQHNYGYTF. Written as DNA, the CDR3 is TGCGCCAGCAGCTTGGTTTTCCAGAAACAACATAACTATGGCTACACCTTC. Complete variable domain (other parts from reference TRBV5-1 and TRBJ1-2): KAGVTQTPRYLIKTRGQQVTLSCSPISGHRSVSWYQQTPGQGLQFLFEYFSETQRNKGNFPGRFSGRQFSNSRSEMNVSTLELGDSALYLCASSLVFQKQHNYGYTFGSGTRLTVV.

The V gene is TRBV27, the J gene TRBJ1-5, with D possibly being TRBD1 (5 bases). V gave up 7 bases and J gave up 6 bases, with 13 bases separating them. CDR3 length: 13 residues. Germline V gene sequence: CDR1 MNHEY, CDR2 SMNVEV (reference sequence). CDR3: CASTGGVGQPQHF. The CDR3 DNA follows: TGTGCCAGCACGGGGGGGGTTGGTCAGCCCCAGCATTTT.

This chain joins TRBV5-1 and TRBJ1-1, with TRBD1 matching over 10 bases. The V gene end was trimmed by 4 bases and the J gene end by 6 bases; junction bases not matched to a gene: 12. Germline lookup yields CDR1 SGHRS and CDR2 YFSETQ. The CDR3 sequence is 16 residues long. The CDR3 sequence: CASSAGTGDIRAEAFF. CDR3 coding DNA: TGCGCCAGCAGCGCCGGGACAGGGGACATTCGGGCTGAAGCTTTCTTT.

This sequence joins TRBV5-4 and TRBJ1-1; 8 bases fit TRBD1. V lost 6 bases and J lost 1; bases outside the gene matches: 5. The CDR3 loop spans 14 amino acids. Germline assignment: CDR1 SGHNT and CDR2 YYREEE (reference sequence). CDR3: CASTSGTGNTEAFF. The CDR3 DNA follows: TGTGCCAGCACCTCCGGGACAGGGAACACTGAAGCTTTCTTT.

This rearrangement joins TRBV7-8 to TRBJ2-2; 7 nucleotides match TRBD1. J lost 7 bases, V lost 0 bases, and 5 bases had no gene match. Germline V gives CDR1 SGHVS, CDR2 FQNEAQ. This CDR3 has 15 residues. The CDR3 loop reads CASSLATGMDGELFF. The DNA of the CDR3 is TGTGCCAGCAGCTTAGCGACAGGGATGGACGGGGAGCTGTTTTTT.

This rearrangement joins TRBV9 to TRBJ2-5; 10 bases fit TRBD2. CDR1 and CDR2 from the germline V gene are SGDLS and YYNGEE. The V segment lost 0 bases and the J segment 5 bases; nucleotides outside the gene matches: 10. The CDR3 extends over 17 amino acids. This CDR3 reads CASSVAGSGGPQETQYF. The CDR3 nucleotides read TGTGCCAGCAGCGTAGCTGGTAGCGGGGGGCCCCAGGAGACCCAGTACTTC.

V usage is TRBV9 and J usage is TRBJ1-6; tentatively, D is TRBD1 (6 bases). Germline-derived CDR1 and CDR2 are SGDLS and YYNGEE. The germline V and J ends were trimmed by 0 bases and 11 bases, with 18 bases remaining between them. The CDR3 is made up of 16 amino acids. The CDR3 protein is CASSVGPGGREPPLHF. Here the CDR3 DNA reads TGTGCCAGCAGCGTAGGCCCGGGGGGCAGGGAGCCACCCCTCCACTTT.

The chain is built from TRBV6-1 and TRBJ2-5; TRBD2 might be the D (5 bases). The ends were cut back, 2 bases at V and 1 base at J, with 8 bases in the middle. The CDR3 extends over 14 amino acids. Germline CDR1 is MNHNS and CDR2 is SASEGT. The CDR3 reads CASSELGAQETQYF. CDR3 sequence (DNA): TGTGCCAGCAGTGAACTGGGAGCCCAAGAGACCCAGTACTTC.

The chain recombines TRBV12-5 with TRBJ1-3; 10 nucleotides agree with TRBD1. Trimming cost V 3 bases and J 8 bases; bases outside gene matches: 7. CDR3 length: 15 amino acids. Germline CDR1 is LGHNT and CDR2 is FRNRAP. Here the CDR3 reads CASGLMTGGMDTIYF. The CDR3 DNA is TGTGCTAGTGGTTTAATGACAGGGGGCATGGACACCATATATTTT.

A few counts support this clone. The rearrangement joins TRBV13 to TRBJ2-7, with D perhaps TRBD2 (5 bases). Germline V gives CDR1 PRHDT, CDR2 FYEKMQ (reference sequence). Trimming stripped 0 bases from V and 0 bases from J, with 9 bases between. There are 15 residues in the CDR3. Here the CDR3 reads CASSLGGVSSYEQYF. The CDR3 nucleotides are TGTGCCAGCAGCTTAGGCGGGGTGAGCTCCTACGAGCAGTACTTC.

This sequence joins TRBV10-3 and TRBJ2-7, with TRBD1 identical over 10 bases. Germline CDR1 is ENHRY and CDR2 is SYGVKD. The CDR3 runs 15 residues. V shed 2 bases and J 6 bases; nucleotides not matched to a gene: 7. The DNA of the CDR3 is TGTGCCATCAGTGAGGAAACGACAGGGGGCGCCGAGCAGTACTTC. Translating gives CAISEETTGGAEQYF.

This chain joins TRBV5-1 and TRBJ1-1, with TRBD1 as a possible D gene (5 bases). V was cut by 4 bases and J by 1 base, with 14 bases left in between. The CDR3 has 15 residues. Germline loops: CDR1 SGHRS, CDR2 YFSETQ. CDR3 nucleotide sequence: TGCGCCAGCAGCCTAGTTGGGGGGGGGAACACTGAAGCTTTCTTT. Its protein is CASSLVGGGNTEAFF.